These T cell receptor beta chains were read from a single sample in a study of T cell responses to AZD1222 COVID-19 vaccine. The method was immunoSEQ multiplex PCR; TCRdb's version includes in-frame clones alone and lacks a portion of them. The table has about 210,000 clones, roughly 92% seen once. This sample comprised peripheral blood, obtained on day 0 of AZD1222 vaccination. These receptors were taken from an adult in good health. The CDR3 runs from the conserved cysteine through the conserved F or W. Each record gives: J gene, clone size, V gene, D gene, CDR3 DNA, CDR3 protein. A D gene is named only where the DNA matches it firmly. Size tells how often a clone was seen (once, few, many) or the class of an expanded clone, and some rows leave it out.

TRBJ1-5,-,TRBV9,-,TGTGCCAGCAGCGTAGGGGAGGATCAGCCCCAGCATTTT,CASSVGEDQPQHF
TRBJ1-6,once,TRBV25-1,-,TGTGCCAGCAGCGACAGTATTAATTCACCCCTCCACTTT,CASSDSINSPLHF
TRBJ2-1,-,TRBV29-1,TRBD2,TGCAGCGTCGCAGGTTCAGCGGGGGGCCTTTACAATGAGCAGTTCTTC,CSVAGSAGGLYNEQFF
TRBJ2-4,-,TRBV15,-,TGTGCCACCCAGGGGTTGCCCAAAAACATTCAGTACTTC,CATQGLPKNIQYF
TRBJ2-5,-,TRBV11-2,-,TGTGCCAGCAGCTTAGATATCTGGGAGACCCAGTACTTC,CASSLDIWETQYF
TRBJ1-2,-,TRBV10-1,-,TGCGCCAGCTTAGCTAACTATGGCTACACCTTC,CASLANYGYTF
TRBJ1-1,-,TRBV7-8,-,TGTGCCAGCAGCTTAGGAACCACAGGCGACCCGAAAGCTTTCTTT,CASSLGTTGDPKAFF
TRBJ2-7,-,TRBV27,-,TGTGCCAGCAGTCCACCGGGACTTAACGCGGCCTACGAGCAGTACTTC,CASSPPGLNAAYEQYF
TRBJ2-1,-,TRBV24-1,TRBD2,TGTGCCACCAGTGATAGAGGGACTAGGGTGAATGAGCAGTTCTTC,CATSDRGTRVNEQFF
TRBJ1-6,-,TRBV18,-,TGTGCCAGCTCACCCCCTGGGCAGCCGAATAATTCACCCCTCCACTTT,CASSPPGQPNNSPLHF
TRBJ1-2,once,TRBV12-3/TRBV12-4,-,TGTGCCAGCAGTCTTCACGGGGATGGCTACACCTTC,CASSLHGDGYTF
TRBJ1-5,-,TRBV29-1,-,TGCAGCGTTGAAGATTCACAGGGAATTGGGCCCCAGCATTTT,CSVEDSQGIGPQHF
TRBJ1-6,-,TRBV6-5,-,TGTGCCAGCGGGCGGAAATCCTATAATTCACCCCTCCACTTT,CASGRKSYNSPLHF
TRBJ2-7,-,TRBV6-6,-,TGTGCCAGCAGTTACTCGGCGGGAACGCCCTACGAGCAGTACTTC,CASSYSAGTPYEQYF
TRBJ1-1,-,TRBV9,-,TGTGCCAGCAGCGTAGAGGGCAGATCGGCTTTCTTT,CASSVEGRSAFF
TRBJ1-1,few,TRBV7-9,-,TGTGCCAGCAGCTCCCCCCCCGGACAGATGAACACTGAAGCTTTCTTT,CASSSPPGQMNTEAFF
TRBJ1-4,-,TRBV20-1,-,TGCAGTGCTAGTCGGGAAAAACTGTTTTTT,CSASREKLFF